The clone carrying this TCR beta chain was counted a single time. TCR beta from blood CD8+ and CD4+ T cells was sequenced. It was negative isolation that provided the CD8+ and CD4+ T cells, whereas TEMRA cells were enriched by FACS. The germline V gene encodes CDR1 SGHRS and CDR2 YFSETQ. CDR3 size: 14 residues. With 3 bases removed from V and 3 bases from J, the gap between germline ends came to 13 bases. The data are from a study of CD8 T cells in Susac syndrome. Reverse transcription used roughly 0.5 to 1 ug RNA and random hexamers. A single record per CDR3 protein comes from TCRdb applying MiXCR to the immunoSEQ multiplex PCR reads. The top ten clones hold 0.15% to 0.2% of a sample with about 180,000 distinct CDR3 sequences, roughly 95% of them seen once.

The origin of this receptor is a human donor with multiple sclerosis. Input material: CD8+ T cells from PBMCs. The V and J genes are TRBV5-1 and TRBJ2-7; no clear D gene. The CDR3 DNA sequence: TGCGCCAGCAGCTATAAGTCCGAATACTACGAGCAGTACTTC. This encodes CASSYKSEYYEQYF.